The 11 T cell receptor beta chains presented below share a single source sample, sequenced in a study of vaccination effects on CD4 cells after COVID-19. Antigen-specific CD4+ T cells were first expanded with viral peptide pools by the ViraFEST assay and only then sequenced. When 10 to 11 days of culture had elapsed, CD4+ T cells were isolated. A PCR test confirmed that the person had SARS-CoV-2 infection between March and December 2020. Two doses of either BNT162b2 or mRNA-1273 were given to each participant. Clones were sequenced by immunoSEQ multiplex PCR, and TCRdb holds only the in-frame ones, with some missing. The sample carries some 14,000 clones, about 70% recorded once. No antigen is known for these receptors. Sequenced here: CD4+ T cells from PBMCs cultured with HCoV-NL63 spike peptides, sampled after COVID-19 vaccination. The receptor source for this set is a human donor who had a prior SARS-CoV-2 infection.

The chain is built from TRBV7-2 and TRBJ1-2; maybe TRBD1 (5 bases). With 5 bases removed from V and 0 bases from J, the gap between germline ends came to 19 bases. Per germline, CDR1 SGHTA and CDR2 FQGNSA. The CDR3 spans 17 residues. The CDR3 sequence is CASSHIYNRQTNYGYTF. DNA of the CDR3: TGTGCCAGCAGCCATATCTACAACAGGCAAACTAACTATGGCTACACCTTC.

This chain joins TRBV11-2 and TRBJ2-5; perhaps TRBD2 as D (5 bases). Trimming cost V 5 bases and J 2 bases, with 12 bases left between them. This CDR3 has 14 residues. The germline V gene encodes CDR1 SGHAT and CDR2 FQNNGV. The DNA for the CDR3 is TGTGCCAGCAGCACTAGTATGGGGCAAGAGACCCAGTACTTC. This sequence encodes CASSTSMGQETQYF.

The chain has TRBV7-6 and TRBJ2-5; 14 bases align to TRBD2. Trimming removed 0 bases from V and 2 bases from J; junction bases left unmatched: 2. This CDR3 region has 17 residues. CDR1 and CDR2 from the germline V gene are SGHVS and FNYEAQ. The CDR3 DNA follows: TGTGCCAGCAGCTTAGCTGGGACTAGCGGGGGACAAGAGACCCAGTACTTC. Protein sequence: CASSLAGTSGGQETQYF.

The chain uses TRBV19 and TRBJ1-5, with D possibly matching TRBD1 (5 bases). CDR1 LNHDA and CDR2 SQIVND come from the germline V gene (reference sequence). Trimming took 3 bases from V and 5 from J, leaving 14 bases between them. The CDR3 has 15 residues. For the CDR3, the DNA is TGTGCCAGTAGTATCGGGGGAGGCGTTGATCAGCCCCAGCATTTT. As protein: CASSIGGGVDQPQHF.

The chain has TRBV6-1 and TRBJ2-5; 8 bases map to TRBD2. Germline loops: CDR1 MNHNS, CDR2 SASEGT. The CDR3 has 15 amino acids. Losses at the gene ends were 2 bases for V and 2 bases for J; bases not matched to a gene: 4. The CDR3 DNA is TGTGCCAGCAGTGAACTAGCGGGCGCACAAGAGACCCAGTACTTC. Translated: CASSELAGAQETQYF.

The rearrangement uses TRBV5-5 and TRBJ1-4; TRBD1 is a possible D gene (6 bases). The CDR3 loop spans 15 amino acids. Trimming removed 4 bases at V and 6 bases at J, with 16 bases between. CDR1 SGHKS and CDR2 YYEKEE come from the germline V gene (reference sequence). CDR3 sequence: CASSPRDNQYEKLFF. CDR3 nucleotide sequence: TGTGCCAGCAGCCCCCGGGACAACCAGTATGAAAAACTGTTTTTT.

This chain joins TRBV21-1 and TRBJ1-4; the table names TRBD1, a call not compared with the DNA. TRBV21-1 represents a pseudogene. This CDR3 is built from 15 residues. CDR3 amino acids: CASSGRTYTNEKLFF. The CDR3 bases are TGTGCCAGCAGCGGCAGGACATACACTAATGAAAAACTGTTTTTT.

CDR3 in amino acids: CASAPFGGATYEQYF. For the CDR3, the DNA is TGTGCCAGCGCGCCTTTTGGGGGGGCCACCTACGAGCAGTACTTC. This chain connects TRBV6-5 to TRBJ2-7, with D possibly matching TRBD2 (7 bases). This CDR3 spans 15 amino acids. Germline assignment: CDR1 MNHEY and CDR2 SVGAGI. The ends were cut back, 8 bases at V and 2 bases at J, with 19 bases in the middle.

The chain links TRBV16 to TRBJ2-4, with TRBD1 matching over 8 bases. Germline-derived CDR1 and CDR2 are KGHSY and FQNENV. Unmatched junction bases numbered 17, after V lost 3 bases and J lost 16 bases. The CDR3 contains 15 residues. CDR3 protein: CASSHSYFRTGTQYF. DNA for the CDR3: TGTGCCAGCAGCCATTCTTATTTTAGGACAGGGACCCAATACTTC.

In its sample, this clone was seen a few times. The rearrangement joins TRBV19 to TRBJ1-6; D is ambiguous. With 6 bases removed from V and 4 bases from J, the gap between germline ends came to 10 bases. Germline assignment: CDR1 LNHDA and CDR2 SQIVND (reference sequence). The CDR3 contains 14 residues. The CDR3: CASRGMEYNSPLHF. The DNA for the CDR3 is TGTGCCAGTAGAGGGATGGAGTATAATTCACCCCTCCACTTT.

The genes are TRBV6-5 and TRBJ2-7, with D unresolved. The CDR3 runs to 12 residues. V shed 6 bases and J shed 3 bases, with 9 bases lying between them. CDR1 is MNHEY and CDR2 is SVGAGI in the germline V gene. The CDR3 sequence: CASRSTYYEQYF. As DNA, the CDR3 is TGTGCCAGCAGGTCGACTTACTACGAGCAGTACTTC.